Here is one TCR beta chain with its context. Antigen unknown. Profiled with immunoSEQ multiplex PCR; TCRdb holds only in-frame clones, not every one. The sample has 950 to 1,100 clones, more than 75% seen once. The sample originates from a study of T cells and copy number aberrations in small-cell lung cancer. Study-wide results and caveats: Tumors showed lower T-cell density, richness and clonality than adjacent lung, though density did not differ significantly. About 79.9-97.7% of tumor T-cell clones appeared in only one region.

This CDR3 comprises 16 residues. CDR1 and CDR2 from the germline V gene are LNHNV and YYDKDF (reference sequence). V gave up 0 bases and J gave up 0 bases, with 10 bases separating them. Donors had limited-stage small-cell lung cancer and underwent surgical resection in Hangzhou, China, between 2008 and 2020. No donor received chemotherapy or radiotherapy before surgery, nor immunotherapy before or after it. The gene calls are TRBV15 and TRBJ2-3; D may match TRBD1 or TRBD2 (5 bases each). The receptor was derived from a man aged 60-69 years with small cell lung cancer. Sequenced input: tumor tissue. The CDR3 protein is CATSRDWGSSTDTQYF. CDR3 DNA: TGTGCCACCAGCAGAGATTGGGGGTCTAGCACAGATACGCAGTATTTT.